This TCR beta chain was captured in a study of CD8 T cells in ankylosing spondylitis (dated by TCRdb to about 2017). Regarding the complete study: T cell receptor beta repertoires were profiled in healthy donors and ankylosing spondylitis patients so that disease-linked TCR variants could be found. The whole study cohort included roughly 110 healthy donors and around 24 ankylosing spondylitis patients. Peripheral blood samples were taken, and synovial fluid was additionally collected from ankylosing spondylitis patients.

Relative to germline, V is 7 bases shorter and J is 3 bases shorter, with 15 bases between their ends. From cysteine to phenylalanine, the CDR3 is 14 amino acids long. Only CDR3 DNA remains: 42 bases, in frame from the first base. The germline V gene yields SNHLY for CDR1 and FYNNEI for CDR2. This clonotype was seen a handful of times. Which antigen it targets is not known. It has no much larger one-base neighbor in the sample; base qualities were not kept. Overall study results and their limits: Blood from ankylosing spondylitis patients appeared to be characterized by a TCR beta motif composed of several highly homologous amino acid variants. A CD8+ phenotype was shown by the disease-linked clones, which were found at relatively low frequencies in peripheral blood. The disease-linked clones were reported to be significantly enriched in matched synovial fluid samples from ankylosing spondylitis patients. Some of the motif variants had been reported before in the synovial fluid and blood of reactive arthritis patients, a finding that suggests common disease-initiation mechanisms.

The instrument was an Illumina HiSeq 2500. Quantitative 5'-RACE with molecular barcodes was used to prepare TCR beta libraries. Per the authors' processing: A new computational method based on a probabilistic model of VDJ rearrangement was used to identify disease-linked TCR variants. TCRdb handled the public reads itself, with Q25 trimming in fastp and clone calling in MiXCR, and kept productive beta chains. Identical CDR3 proteins give one entry, which carries the most common genes and DNA. TCRdb's processing, not the authors', yielded these V and J calls. The sample table holds 350,000 to 450,000 distinct CDR3 sequences, of which 20% to 25% were seen once. The ten most abundant clones make up 13% of the sample.

The rearranged segments are TRBV2 and TRBJ1-1, and the D gene may be TRBD1, 6 bases matching. Source material: blood, either unsorted or a sorted T cell fraction (not recorded which). This clonotype originated in a male donor with ankylosing spondylitis or in good health (not recorded which). The CDR3 region reads CASKGVGGDTEAFF. The bases read TGTGCCAGCAAAGGGGTAGGGGGGGACACTGAAGCTTTCTTT. The CDR3, completed at both ends by the reference TRBV2 and TRBJ1-1 genes, gives the full variable domain EPEVTQTPSHQVTQMGQEVILRCVPISNHLYFYWYRQILGQKVEFLVSFYNNEISEKSEIFDDQFSVERPDGSNFTLKIRSTKLEDSAMYFCASKGVGGDTEAFFGQGTRLTVV.